This record concerns one T cell receptor beta chain sequence. The sample is drawn from a study of naive and memory T cell subsets. Two oligonucleotides, mixed equimolar, formed the beta constant-region primer covering TRBC1 and TRBC2. Four rounds of PCR amplified the ligated cDNA using nested alpha and beta constant-region primers plus SP2. TCRdb re-analysed the UMI-ligation and nested PCR reads in MiXCR, keeping a single row per CDR3 protein. The repertoire includes over a thousand distinct CDR3 sequences, nearly 7.5% of them detected once, and just over 85% sits in the top ten. The CDR3 is 14 amino acids. From germline, CDR1 is SGHVS and CDR2 FNYEAQ. The V end was cut by 5 bases, the J end by 5 bases, with 15 bases between.

V and J are TRBV7-6 and TRBJ1-1; D not certain. Material: CD8+ TEMRA cells from blood. Subset described: effector memory re-expressing CD45RA, CD45RA+ CD27-. The receptor was isolated from a human donor in good health. CDR3 DNA: TGTGCCAGCAGCGCCCAGTCAGGAGGAACTGAAGCTTTCTTT. The encoded protein is CASSAQSGGTEAFF.